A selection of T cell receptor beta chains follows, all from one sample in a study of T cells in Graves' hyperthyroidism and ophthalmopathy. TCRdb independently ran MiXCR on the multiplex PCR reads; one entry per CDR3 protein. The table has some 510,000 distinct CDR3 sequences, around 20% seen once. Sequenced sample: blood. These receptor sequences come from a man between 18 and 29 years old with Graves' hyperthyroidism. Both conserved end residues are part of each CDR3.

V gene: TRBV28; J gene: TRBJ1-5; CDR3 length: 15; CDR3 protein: CASRSGTGDNQPQHF
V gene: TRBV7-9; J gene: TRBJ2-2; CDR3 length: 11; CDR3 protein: CASSSRPELFF
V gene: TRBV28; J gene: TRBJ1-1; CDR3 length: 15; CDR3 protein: CASIGDRGFITEAFF
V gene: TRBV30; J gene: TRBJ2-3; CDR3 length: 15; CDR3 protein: CAWLEGATSTDTRYF
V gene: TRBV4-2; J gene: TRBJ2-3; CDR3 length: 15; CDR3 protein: CASSHPSNMGDTQYF
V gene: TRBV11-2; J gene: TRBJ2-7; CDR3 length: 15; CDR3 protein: CASSLDGGINYEQYF
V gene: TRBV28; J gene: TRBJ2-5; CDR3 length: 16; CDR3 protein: CASSLPLTSLTETQYF
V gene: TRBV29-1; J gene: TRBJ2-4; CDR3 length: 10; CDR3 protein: CSVPLDIQYF
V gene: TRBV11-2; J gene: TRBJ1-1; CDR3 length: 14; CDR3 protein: CASSLVTGPGEAFF
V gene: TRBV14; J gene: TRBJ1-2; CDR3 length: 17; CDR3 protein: CASSQTISGGRNHGYTF
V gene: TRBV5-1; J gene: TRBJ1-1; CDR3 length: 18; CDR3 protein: CASRTSGTGGRGGTEAFF
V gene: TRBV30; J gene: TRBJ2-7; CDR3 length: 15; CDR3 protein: CAWSGGRRLSYEQYF
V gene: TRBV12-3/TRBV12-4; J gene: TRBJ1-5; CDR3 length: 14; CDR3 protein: CASSSGTGVQPQHF
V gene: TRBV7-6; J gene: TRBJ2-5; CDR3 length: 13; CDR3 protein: CASSFSGEGTQYF
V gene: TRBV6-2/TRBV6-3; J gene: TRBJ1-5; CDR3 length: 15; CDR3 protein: CASRKQGGSNQPQHF
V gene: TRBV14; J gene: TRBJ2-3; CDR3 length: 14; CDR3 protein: CASSPRGSTDTQYF
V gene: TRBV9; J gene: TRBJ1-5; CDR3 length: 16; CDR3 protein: CASSVTPGGNNQPQHF
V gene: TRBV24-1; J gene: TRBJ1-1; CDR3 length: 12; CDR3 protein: CAVGQDNTEAFF
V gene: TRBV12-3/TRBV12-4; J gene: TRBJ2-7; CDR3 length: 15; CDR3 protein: CASSLRTGGIGEQYF
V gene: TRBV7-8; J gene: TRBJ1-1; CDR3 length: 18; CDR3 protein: CASSQALGNMGSNTEAFF
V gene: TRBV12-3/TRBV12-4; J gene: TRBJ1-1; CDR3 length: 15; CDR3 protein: CASSLALRGGGHAFF
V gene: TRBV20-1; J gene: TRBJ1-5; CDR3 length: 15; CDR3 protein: CSATKDRADNQPQHF
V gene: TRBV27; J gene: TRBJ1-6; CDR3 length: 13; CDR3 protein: CASGTVYNSPLHF
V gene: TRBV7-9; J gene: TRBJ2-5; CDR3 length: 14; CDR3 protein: CASSGLRRGETQYF
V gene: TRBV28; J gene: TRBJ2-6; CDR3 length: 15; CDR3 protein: CASSSQVAGANVLTF
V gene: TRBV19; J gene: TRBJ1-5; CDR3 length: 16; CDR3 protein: CASSIDFRGWDQPQHF
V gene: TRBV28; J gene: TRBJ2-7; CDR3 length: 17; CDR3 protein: CASSPLPGQGSVYEQYF
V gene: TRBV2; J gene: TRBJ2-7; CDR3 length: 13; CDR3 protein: CASSTGTLYEQYF
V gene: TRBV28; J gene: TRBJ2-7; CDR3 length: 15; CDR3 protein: CASSSSGRNLYEQYF
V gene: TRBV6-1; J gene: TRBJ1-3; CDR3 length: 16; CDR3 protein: CASSRDGQISGNTIYF
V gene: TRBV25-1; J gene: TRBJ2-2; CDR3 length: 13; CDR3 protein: CASSEGRVRELFF
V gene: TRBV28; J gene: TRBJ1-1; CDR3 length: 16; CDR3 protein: CASSLSAAIQDTEAFF
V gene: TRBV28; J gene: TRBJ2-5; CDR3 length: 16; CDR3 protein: CASSSFSGGAQETQYF
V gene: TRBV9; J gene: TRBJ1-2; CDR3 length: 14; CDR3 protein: CASSPGGDPYGYTF
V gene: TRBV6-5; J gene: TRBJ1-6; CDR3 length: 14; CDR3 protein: CASSSLGFSSPLHF
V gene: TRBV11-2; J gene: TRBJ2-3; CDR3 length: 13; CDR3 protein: CASSPGHPDTQYF
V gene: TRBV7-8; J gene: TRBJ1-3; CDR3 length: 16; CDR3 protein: CASSLAGGATGNTIYF
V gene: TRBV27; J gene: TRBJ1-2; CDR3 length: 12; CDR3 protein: CASSLGSGGYTF
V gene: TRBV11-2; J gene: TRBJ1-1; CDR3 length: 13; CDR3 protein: CASRIPGQTEAFF
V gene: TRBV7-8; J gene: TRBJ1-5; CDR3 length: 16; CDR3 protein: CASSENLVRRNQPQHF
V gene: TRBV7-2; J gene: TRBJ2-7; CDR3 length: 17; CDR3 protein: CASSLAGGRGTPYEQYF
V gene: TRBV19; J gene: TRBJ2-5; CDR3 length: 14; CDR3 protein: CASSIRHFQETQYF
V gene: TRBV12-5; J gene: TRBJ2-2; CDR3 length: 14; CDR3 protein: CASGLAGGYGELFF
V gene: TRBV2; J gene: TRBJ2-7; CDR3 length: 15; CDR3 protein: CASSEHQDRGLTQYF
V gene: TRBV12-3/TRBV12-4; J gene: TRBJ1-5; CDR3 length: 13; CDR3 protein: CASSLLGQGSPHF
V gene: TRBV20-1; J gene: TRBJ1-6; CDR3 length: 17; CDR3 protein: CSALLHRDRGLNSPLHF
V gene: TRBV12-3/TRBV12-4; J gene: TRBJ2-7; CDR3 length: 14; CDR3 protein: CASSYRYRSYEQYF
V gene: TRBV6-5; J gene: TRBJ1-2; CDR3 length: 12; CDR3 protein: CASFRGGYGYTF
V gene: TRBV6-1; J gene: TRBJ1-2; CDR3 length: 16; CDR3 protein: CASSEPGGGRDYDYTF
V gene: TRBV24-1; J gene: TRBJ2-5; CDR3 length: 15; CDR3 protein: CATSDWDSGAETQYF